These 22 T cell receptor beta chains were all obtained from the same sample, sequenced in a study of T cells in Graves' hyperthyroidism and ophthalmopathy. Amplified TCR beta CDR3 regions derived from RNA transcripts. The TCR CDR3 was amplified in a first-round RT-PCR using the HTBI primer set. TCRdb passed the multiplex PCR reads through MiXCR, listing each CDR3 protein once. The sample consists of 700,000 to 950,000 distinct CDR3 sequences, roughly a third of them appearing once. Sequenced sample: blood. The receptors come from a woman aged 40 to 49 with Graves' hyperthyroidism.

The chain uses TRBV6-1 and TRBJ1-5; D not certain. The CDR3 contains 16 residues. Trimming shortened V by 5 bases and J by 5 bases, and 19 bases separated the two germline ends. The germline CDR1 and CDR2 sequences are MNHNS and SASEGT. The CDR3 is CASSYSVGQLDQPQHF. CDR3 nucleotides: TGTGCCAGCAGTTACTCGGTCGGGCAGCTCGATCAGCCCCAGCATTTT.

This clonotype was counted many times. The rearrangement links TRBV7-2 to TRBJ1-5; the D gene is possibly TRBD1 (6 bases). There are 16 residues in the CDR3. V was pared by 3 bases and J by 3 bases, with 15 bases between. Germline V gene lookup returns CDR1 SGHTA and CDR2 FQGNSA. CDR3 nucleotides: TGTGCCAGCAGCTTGAGCTTCGGACAGAACAATCAGCCCCAGCATTTT. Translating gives CASSLSFGQNNQPQHF.

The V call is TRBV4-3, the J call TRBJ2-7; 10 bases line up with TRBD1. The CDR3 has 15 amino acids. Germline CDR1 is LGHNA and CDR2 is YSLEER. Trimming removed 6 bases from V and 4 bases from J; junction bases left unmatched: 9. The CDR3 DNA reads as TGCGCCAGCAGATTTTCCGGGACAGGGGAGTACGAGCAGTACTTC. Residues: CASRFSGTGEYEQYF.

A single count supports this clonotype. The CDR3 spells CASSRPGTSGETQYF. CDR3 DNA sequence: TGTGCCAGCAGTCGGCCTGGGACTAGCGGAGAGACCCAGTACTTC. This chain uses TRBV6-1 with TRBJ2-5; 11 bases are shared with TRBD2. There are 15 residues in the CDR3. The trim removed 5 bases at V and 4 bases at J, leaving 6 bases unmatched. Per the germline V gene, CDR1 is MNHNS and CDR2 is SASEGT.

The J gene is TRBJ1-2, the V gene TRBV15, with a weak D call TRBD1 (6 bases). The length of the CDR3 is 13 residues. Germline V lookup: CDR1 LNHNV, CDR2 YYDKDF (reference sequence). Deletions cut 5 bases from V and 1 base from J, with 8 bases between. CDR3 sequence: CATSHRVNYGYTF. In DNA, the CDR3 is TGTGCCACCAGCCACAGGGTTAACTATGGCTACACCTTC.

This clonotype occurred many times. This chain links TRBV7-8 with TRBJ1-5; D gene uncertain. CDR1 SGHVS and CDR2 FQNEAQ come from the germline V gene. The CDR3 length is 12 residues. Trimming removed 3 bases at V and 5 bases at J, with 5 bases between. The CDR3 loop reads CASSLYDQPQHF. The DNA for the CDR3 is TGTGCCAGCAGCTTGTATGATCAGCCCCAGCATTTT. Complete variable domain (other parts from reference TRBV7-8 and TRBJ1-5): GAGVSQSPRYKVAKRGQDVALRCDPISGHVSLFWYQQALGQGPEFLTYFQNEAQLDKSGLPSDRFFAERPEGSVSTLKIQRTQQEDSAVYLCASSLYDQPQHFGDGTRLSIL.

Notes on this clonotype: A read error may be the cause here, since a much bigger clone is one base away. CDR3 DNA: TGTGCCAGCAGCTTCGTGGGAGGGATGTCGGCCGGGGAGCTGTTTTTT. It yields the protein CASSFVGGMSAGELFF. The genes are TRBV7-2 and TRBJ2-2, with TRBD2 matching over 7 bases. V lost 3 bases to trimming and J lost 6 bases; unmatched junction nucleotides: 10. In germline, CDR1 is SGHTA, CDR2 FQGNSA. The CDR3 sequence is 16 residues long.

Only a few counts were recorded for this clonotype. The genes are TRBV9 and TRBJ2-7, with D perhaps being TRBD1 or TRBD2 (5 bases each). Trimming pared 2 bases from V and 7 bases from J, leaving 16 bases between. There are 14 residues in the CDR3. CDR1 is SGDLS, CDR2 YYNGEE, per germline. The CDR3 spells CASSVGHLTGEQYF. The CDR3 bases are TGTGCCAGCAGCGTTGGACATTTGACGGGGGAGCAGTACTTC.

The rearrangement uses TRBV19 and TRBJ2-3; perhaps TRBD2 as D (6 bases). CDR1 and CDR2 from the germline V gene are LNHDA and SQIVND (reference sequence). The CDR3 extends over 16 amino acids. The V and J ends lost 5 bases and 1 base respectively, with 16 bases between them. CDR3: CASSPGGQGGTDTQYF. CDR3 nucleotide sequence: TGTGCCAGTAGTCCTGGAGGGCAGGGTGGCACAGATACGCAGTATTTT.

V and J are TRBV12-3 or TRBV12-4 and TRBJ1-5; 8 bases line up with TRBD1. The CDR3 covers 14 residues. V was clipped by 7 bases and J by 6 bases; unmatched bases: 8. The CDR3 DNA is TGTGCCAGCAACCCACAGGGGGTAGGTCAGCCCCAGCATTTT. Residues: CASNPQGVGQPQHF.

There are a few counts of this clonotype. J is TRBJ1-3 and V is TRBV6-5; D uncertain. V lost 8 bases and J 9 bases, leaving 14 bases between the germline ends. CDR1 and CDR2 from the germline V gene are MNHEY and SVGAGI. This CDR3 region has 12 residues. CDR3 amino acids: CASHVADGTIYF. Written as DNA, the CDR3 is TGTGCCAGCCACGTAGCCGATGGCACCATATATTTT.

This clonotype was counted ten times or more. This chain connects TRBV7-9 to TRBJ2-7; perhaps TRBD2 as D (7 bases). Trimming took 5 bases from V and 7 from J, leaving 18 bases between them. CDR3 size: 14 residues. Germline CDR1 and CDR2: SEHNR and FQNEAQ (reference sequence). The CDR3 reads CASSRSAGAGEQYF. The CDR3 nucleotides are TGTGCCAGCAGCCGTTCGGCGGGGGCCGGGGAGCAGTACTTC. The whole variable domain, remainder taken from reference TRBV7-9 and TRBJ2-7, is DTGVSQNPRHKITKRGQNVTFRCDPISEHNRLYWYRQTLGQGPEFLTYFQNEAQLEKSRLLSDRFSAERPKGSFSTLEIQRTEQGDSAMYLCASSRSAGAGEQYFGPGTRLTVT.

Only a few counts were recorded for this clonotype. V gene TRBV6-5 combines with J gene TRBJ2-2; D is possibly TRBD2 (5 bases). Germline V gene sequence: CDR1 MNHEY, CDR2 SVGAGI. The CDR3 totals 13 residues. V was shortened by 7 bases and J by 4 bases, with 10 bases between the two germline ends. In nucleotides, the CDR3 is TGTGCCAGCACGGCGGGTGCCACCGGGGAGCTGTTTTTT. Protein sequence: CASTAGATGELFF.

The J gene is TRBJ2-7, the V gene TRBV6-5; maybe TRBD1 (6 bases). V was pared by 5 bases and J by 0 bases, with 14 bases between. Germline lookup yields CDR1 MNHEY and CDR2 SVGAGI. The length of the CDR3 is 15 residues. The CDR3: CASSPLDSGSYEQYF. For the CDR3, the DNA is TGTGCCAGCAGTCCCTTGGACAGTGGCTCCTACGAGCAGTACTTC.

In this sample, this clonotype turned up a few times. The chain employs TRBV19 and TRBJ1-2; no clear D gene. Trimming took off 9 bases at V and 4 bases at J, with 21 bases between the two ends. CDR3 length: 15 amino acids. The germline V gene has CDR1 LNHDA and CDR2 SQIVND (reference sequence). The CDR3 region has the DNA TGTGCCAGCAGTTCGAGCTTCACGGCGGGCTATGGCTACACCTTC. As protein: CASSSSFTAGYGYTF.

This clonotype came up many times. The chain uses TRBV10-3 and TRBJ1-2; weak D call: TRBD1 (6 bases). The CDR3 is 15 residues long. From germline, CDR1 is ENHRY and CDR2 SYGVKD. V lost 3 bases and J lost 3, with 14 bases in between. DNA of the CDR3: TGTGCCATCAGTGATGACAGGCGGTATGACTATGGCTACACCTTC. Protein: CAISDDRRYDYGYTF.

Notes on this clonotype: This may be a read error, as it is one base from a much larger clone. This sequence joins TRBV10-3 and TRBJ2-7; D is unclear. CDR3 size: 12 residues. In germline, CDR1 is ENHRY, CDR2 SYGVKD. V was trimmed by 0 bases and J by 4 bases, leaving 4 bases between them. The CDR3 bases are TGTGCCATCAGTGAGTCGAAGTACGAGCAGTACTTC. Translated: CAISESKYEQYF.

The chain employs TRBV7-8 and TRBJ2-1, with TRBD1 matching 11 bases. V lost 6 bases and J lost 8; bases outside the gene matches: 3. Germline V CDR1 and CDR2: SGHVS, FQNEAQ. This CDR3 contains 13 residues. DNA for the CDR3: TGTGCCAGCAGGGGGACAGGGGGAGATGAGCAGTTCTTC. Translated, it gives CASRGTGGDEQFF.

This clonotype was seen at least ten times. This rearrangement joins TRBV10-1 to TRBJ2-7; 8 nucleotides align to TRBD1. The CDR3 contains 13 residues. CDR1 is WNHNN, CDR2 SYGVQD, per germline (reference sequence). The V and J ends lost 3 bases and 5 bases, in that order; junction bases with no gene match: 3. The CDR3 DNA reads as TGCGCCAGCAGTGACCAGGGGGCCAACGAGCAGTACTTC. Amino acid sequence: CASSDQGANEQYF.

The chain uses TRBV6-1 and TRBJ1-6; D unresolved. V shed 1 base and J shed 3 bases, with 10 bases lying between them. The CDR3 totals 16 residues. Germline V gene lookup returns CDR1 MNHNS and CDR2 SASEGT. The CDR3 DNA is TGTGCCAGCAGTGAAGTGGCTGGGTACTATAATTCACCCCTCCACTTT. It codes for CASSEVAGYYNSPLHF.

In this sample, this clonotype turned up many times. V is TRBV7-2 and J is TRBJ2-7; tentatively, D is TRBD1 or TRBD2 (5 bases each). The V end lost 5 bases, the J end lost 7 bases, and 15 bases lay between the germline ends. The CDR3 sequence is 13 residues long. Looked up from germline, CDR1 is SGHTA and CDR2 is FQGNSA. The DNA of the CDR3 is TGTGCCAGCAGCCTCGACCCCGAGGGGGAGCAGTACTTC. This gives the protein CASSLDPEGEQYF.

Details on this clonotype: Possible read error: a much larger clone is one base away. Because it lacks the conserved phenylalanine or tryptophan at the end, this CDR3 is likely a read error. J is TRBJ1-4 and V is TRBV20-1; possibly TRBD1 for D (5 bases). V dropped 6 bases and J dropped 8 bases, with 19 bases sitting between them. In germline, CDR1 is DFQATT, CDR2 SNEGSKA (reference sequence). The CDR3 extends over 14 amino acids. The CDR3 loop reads CSATAWGAQEKLFL. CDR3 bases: TGCAGTGCGACCGCGTGGGGCGCACAGGAAAAACTGTTTCTT.